The entry below gives a single TCR beta chain sequence along with its context. This clonotype showed up just a few times. This receptor's antigen is unknown. No qualities accompany the bases; no much larger clone lies one base away. Libraries of naive CD8 T cells were built from anywhere between roughly 17,000 and 1,000,000 sorted cells, with 10%, 30% or 50% of the purified RNA used. On a BD FACSAria II, naive CD8 T cells were FACS-sorted as CD8+CD4-CCR7+CD45RA+ and collected into RLT Plus buffer. To test detection sensitivity, Jurkat RNA equal to around 11 TCR copies was added to samples of about 20,000-1,100,000 naive CD8 T cells. Enrichment of CD8 T cells was done with RosetteSep CD8+ T Cell Enrichment Cocktail plus Ficoll-Paque, and ACK red cell lysis came afterward. Taken from the germline V gene, the CDR1 and CDR2 loops are MNHEY and SVGEGT. At the junction V is shortened by 4 bases and J by 1 base, with 8 bases in between. Taken from cysteine to phenylalanine, the CDR3 has 14 residues. Only the CDR3 portion is preserved as DNA: 42 bases, with reading frame beginning at the first base.

The protocol used for the library was PCR. For sequencing, a NextSeq 500 was employed. Preparation of bulk TCR libraries followed a previously described approach, with the TCR primers listed in Table S5. Total RNA was purified with the Qiagen AllPrep DNA/RNA kit. Before any analysis, reads coming from multiple sequencing runs of the same library were combined into one pool. The paper's data handling went like this. Only reads with exact TCR constant sequence were kept, trimmed to 150 nt, and grouped by their 12-nt molecular barcodes. Reads in each barcode group were sub-clustered using a 15% Levenshtein threshold, and a quality-weighted consensus sequence was built for each RNA molecule. Non-functional sequences were discarded, and so were lower-count sequences lying one edit away from another sequence. Based on a fit of two negative binomial distributions, barcode sub-clusters having less than 20% of the maximum read count were discarded. The public reads were reanalyzed by TCRdb: fastp trimming at Q25, MiXCR alignment, in-frame beta chains only. Each entry merges the rows of one CDR3 protein and shows their most common DNA and genes. The V and J calls were not made by the authors but by TCRdb's processing. This sample holds around 100,000 distinct CDR3 sequences; 35% were observed only once. The ten largest clones capture roughly 10% of the sample.

The source of the sample is a study of molecular identifiers for immune sequencing clone quantification listed by TCRdb under 2018. With regard to the full study: For a replicate experiment, RNA from roughly 20,000 or 100,000 naive CD8 T cells was divided into five aliquots, and four of the five aliquots were sequenced. CD8 T cells were used in a methods study to benchmark molecular-identifier clustering-based TCR repertoire sequencing (MIDCIRS) and TCR RNA copy counting. The paper as a whole reports these results and caveats: The naive libraries included spiked-in Jurkat TCR RNA (roughly nine copies' worth), and this RNA is not part of the donor repertoire. In CMV-specific effector cells, clones with more than 20 RNA copies accounted for over 98% of molecules, whereas in naive cells such clones accounted for under 1%. About 3.1 recovered TCR RNA copies per cell were obtained by modeling, versus roughly 10 by digital PCR, implying a capture efficiency of 25% to 35%. Highly expanded clone sizes could be underestimated if identical TCR molecules share a barcode. Without barcode sub-clustering, chimeric consensus sequences inflated TCR diversity; chimeras reached as high as 47%. Spiked-in Jurkat TCR RNA equivalent to a single cell was reported to be detectable even among approximately 900,000 naive CD8 T cells.

This chain is built from TRBV6-2 or TRBV6-3 and TRBJ2-4; there is no confident call for the D gene. The clonotype originates from a human donor in good health. Some libraries in this study had Jurkat cell RNA spiked in. What was sequenced was naive CD8+ T cells from blood, with Jurkat cell RNA spiked in. Reading the label with the study, this specimen's cell subset or site is: FACS-sorted CD8+CD4-CCR7+CD45RA+ naive T cells. The CDR3 region reads CASSSQEAKNIQYF. The nucleotides read TGTGCCAGCAGTTCCCAGGAGGCCAAAAACATTCAGTACTTC.